A single sample gave rise to the 32 T cell receptor beta chains below, sequenced in a study of Tregs in tolerant kidney transplant recipients. The nonmyeloablative bone marrow transplants came from related graft donors, with transient mixed chimerism. TCRdb's copy holds only in-frame clones and misses some; the assay was immunoSEQ multiplex PCR. The repertoire has tens of thousands of clones, under 95% of them found once; the top ten carry about 1.5%. Sequencing was performed on CD4+ T cells from blood (PBMCs), taken 12 months after the transplant. These receptors all stem from a human patient who received a combined kidney and bone marrow transplant. Some T cells may be the graft donor's.

This sequence joins TRBV1 and TRBJ2-7; TRBD2 reflects the table's D call only, with no check against the DNA. TRBV1 constitutes a pseudogene. This CDR3 is built from 15 residues. CDR3 in DNA: TGCACCAGCAGCCACCATAGCGGGAGGCCCAACGAGCAGTACTTC. It yields the protein CTSSHHSGRPNEQYF.

This rearrangement joins TRBV11-3 to TRBJ1-4; D gene ambiguous. The CDR3 covers 15 residues. The germline V gene encodes CDR1 SGHNT and CDR2 YENEEA. Trimming removed 5 bases at V and 0 bases at J, with 10 bases between. This chain's CDR3 is CASSRGSATNEKLFF. DNA for the CDR3: TGTGCCAGCAGCCGAGGATCGGCAACTAATGAAAAACTGTTTTTT.

The chain combines TRBV19 with TRBJ1-1; D possibly corresponds to TRBD1 (5 bases). V lost 3 bases, J lost 6 bases, and 14 bases lay in between. This CDR3 is 14 amino acids long. Germline loops: CDR1 LNHDA, CDR2 SQIVND (reference sequence). Written as DNA, the CDR3 is TGTGCCAGTAGTATGGCCAGGGATTTCGCTGAAGCTTTCTTT. It is translated as CASSMARDFAEAFF.

This clone occurred a few times. The chain recombines TRBV9 with TRBJ1-4; perhaps TRBD1 as D (5 bases). CDR3 length: 15 amino acids. Per the germline V gene, CDR1 is SGDLS and CDR2 is YYNGEE. The V end was cut by 0 bases, the J end by 7 bases, with 13 bases between. CDR3 sequence (DNA): TGTGCCAGCAGCGTAGGAGACAGTGTCCGTGAAAAACTGTTTTTT. Protein: CASSVGDSVREKLFF.

The J gene is TRBJ1-2, the V gene TRBV19; D is unresolved. The V gene's germline CDR1 is LNHDA and CDR2 SQIVND (reference sequence). V lost 3 bases and J 2 bases, leaving 13 bases between the germline ends. This CDR3 has 15 amino acids. The CDR3: CASSMVARSNYGYTF. CDR3 nucleotides: TGTGCCAGTAGTATGGTGGCCAGATCCAACTATGGCTACACCTTC.

The chain has TRBV5-4 and TRBJ1-2; TRBD1 matches 7 bases. This CDR3 comprises 15 residues. From germline, CDR1 is SGHNT and CDR2 YYREEE (reference sequence). V gave up 3 bases and J gave up 5 bases; unmatched junction bases: 10. CDR3 in DNA: TGTGCCAGCAGCTCTCCGACAGGGCTTCCATATGGCTACACCTTC. It encodes CASSSPTGLPYGYTF.

J is TRBJ1-3 and V is TRBV21-1. TRBV21-1 is tagged as a pseudogene. This CDR3 has 16 residues. Written as DNA, the CDR3 is TGTGCCAGCAGCCATGGGGAGGGGGAAGGCGGAAACACCATATATTTT. Protein sequence: CASSHGEGEGGNTIYF.

The chain recombines TRBV11-1 with TRBJ2-3; 11 bases match TRBD2. Trimming cost V 4 bases and J 2 bases; bases outside gene matches: 8. The CDR3 extends over 17 amino acids. The germline V gene has CDR1 SGHAT and CDR2 FQDESV (reference sequence). The CDR3 sequence is CASSSSGRPLNTDTQYF. The CDR3 DNA is TGTGCCAGCAGCTCTAGCGGGAGGCCCCTAAACACAGATACGCAGTATTTT.

The chain carries TRBV18 and TRBJ2-7; TRBD1 aligns across 9 bases. Germline CDR1 reads KGHSH; CDR2 reads LQKENI. With V trimmed by 1 base and J by 6 bases, 4 bases remained unmatched. The CDR3 runs 14 residues. CDR3 amino acids: CASSPRGQGTEQYF. CDR3 bases: TGTGCCAGCTCACCACGGGGACAGGGAACCGAGCAGTACTTC.

The chain couples TRBV5-4 to TRBJ2-3; 15 bases line up with TRBD2. Germline V CDR1 and CDR2: SGHNT, YYREEE (reference sequence). V trimming: 4 bases; J trimming: 3 bases; junction bases outside the gene matches: 3. The CDR3 length is 16 residues. The CDR3 region is CASSRTSGGVTDTQYF. CDR3 nucleotide sequence: TGTGCCAGCAGCCGGACTAGCGGGGGGGTGACAGATACGCAGTATTTT.

The CDR3 loop is CASSLKGDRYNEQFF. The CDR3 region has the DNA TGTGCCAGCAGCTTAAAGGGGGACAGGTACAATGAGCAGTTCTTC. The V call is TRBV7-3, the J call TRBJ2-1, with TRBD1 matching 8 bases. Looked up from germline, CDR1 is SGHTA and CDR2 is FQGTGA. CDR3 length: 15 residues. Trimming cost V 1 base and J 4 bases; bases outside gene matches: 3.

The gene calls are TRBV4-3 and TRBJ2-5; 12 nucleotides match TRBD2. The J segment lost 5 bases and the V segment lost 0 bases, leaving 4 bases of the junction unmatched. Germline CDR1 reads LGHNA; CDR2 reads YSLEER. The length of the CDR3 is 16 residues. The CDR3 here is CASSQDFLAGGETQYF. In DNA, the CDR3 is TGCGCCAGCAGCCAAGATTTCCTAGCGGGAGGGGAGACCCAGTACTTC.

The gene calls are TRBV19 and TRBJ2-3, with D tentatively TRBD1 (6 bases). The V gene's germline CDR1 is LNHDA and CDR2 SQIVND (reference sequence). The ends were cut back, 3 bases at V and 2 bases at J, with 9 bases in the middle. The CDR3 loop spans 14 amino acids. The CDR3 loop is CASSMDRNTDTQYF. The CDR3 DNA is TGTGCCAGTAGTATGGACAGAAACACAGATACGCAGTATTTT.

V usage is TRBV4-2 and J usage is TRBJ2-7, with TRBD1 identical over 9 bases. V trimming: 0 bases; J trimming: 10 bases; junction bases outside the gene matches: 13. This CDR3 region has 16 residues. Germline CDR1 LGHNA, CDR2 YNFKEQ. CDR3 in DNA: TGTGCCAGCAGCCAAGATGGGAGGGACAGGGTCTCCGAACAGTACTTC. Protein sequence: CASSQDGRDRVSEQYF.

The CDR3 sequence is CASSLTSGGHTGELFF. The CDR3 nucleotides are TGTGCCAGCAGTCTGACTAGCGGGGGACATACCGGGGAGCTGTTTTTT. The genes are TRBV7-2 and TRBJ2-2; 12 bases map to TRBD2. CDR3 length equals 16 residues. V lost 6 bases and J lost 5; bases outside the gene matches: 7. Germline lookup yields CDR1 SGHTA and CDR2 FQGNSA.

V usage is TRBV7-3 and J usage is TRBJ1-5; D not resolved. The CDR3 length is 14 residues. Trimming removed 3 bases at V and 6 bases at J, with 12 bases between. Germline V CDR1 and CDR2: SGHTA, FQGTGA. The chain's CDR3 is CASSFDIRGQPQHF. DNA for the CDR3: TGTGCCAGCAGCTTTGACATTCGGGGTCAGCCCCAGCATTTT.

The rearrangement uses TRBV6-1 and TRBJ2-3; possible D gene TRBD2, 5 bases. Germline V CDR1 and CDR2: MNHNS, SASEGT. This CDR3 is built from 15 residues. V lost 3 bases and J 3 bases, leaving 13 bases between the germline ends. The CDR3 here is CASSDYWGVTDTQYF. The DNA for the CDR3 is TGTGCCAGCAGTGACTACTGGGGAGTGACAGATACGCAGTATTTT.

This chain links TRBV6-6 with TRBJ2-5; D ambiguous. The J call may be in error: the DNA end matches TRBJ2-7 better. Germline V CDR1 and CDR2: MNHNY, SVGAGI (reference sequence). There are 16 residues in the CDR3. CDR3 amino acids: CASSHLPAAHSYEQYF. The CDR3 DNA is TGTGCCAGCAGTCACCTACCTGCGGCACACTCCTACGAGCAGTACTTC.

Here the CDR3 DNA reads TGTGCCAGCAGCAGACTAGCGGGAGTTCGAAATGAGCAGTTCTTC. Residues: CASSRLAGVRNEQFF. The V gene is TRBV11-2, the J gene TRBJ2-1, with TRBD2 matching over 12 bases. The CDR3 totals 15 residues. Germline trimming cut 5 bases from V and 7 bases from J; bases unmatched to any gene: 6. CDR1 and CDR2 from the germline V gene are SGHAT and FQNNGV.

This chain uses TRBV4-1 with TRBJ1-4, with 8 bases aligning to TRBD1. CDR3 size: 15 residues. The germline V gene has CDR1 MGHRA and CDR2 YSYEKL. V shed 0 bases, J shed 8 bases, and the junction held 5 bases outside the gene matches. The CDR3 reads CASSQENRDREKLFF. CDR3 DNA: TGCGCCAGCAGCCAAGAAAACCGGGACAGGGAAAAACTGTTTTTT.

This clone appeared a single time. This chain connects TRBV5-1 to TRBJ2-7; D is unresolved. The germline V gene encodes CDR1 SGHRS and CDR2 YFSETQ. There are 14 residues in the CDR3. With 1 base removed from V and 4 bases from J, the gap between germline ends came to 12 bases. DNA for the CDR3: TGCGCCAGCAGCTTGACCTCCCTCTATTACGAGCAGTACTTC. It translates to CASSLTSLYYEQYF. Complete variable domain (other parts from reference TRBV5-1 and TRBJ2-7): KAGVTQTPRYLIKTRGQQVTLSCSPISGHRSVSWYQQTPGQGLQFLFEYFSETQRNKGNFPGRFSGRQFSNSRSEMNVSTLELGDSALYLCASSLTSLYYEQYFGPGTRLTVT.

The genes are TRBV23-1 and TRBJ1-1, with D possibly matching TRBD1 (5 bases). TRBV23-1 is annotated as an ORF whose role is uncertain. CDR3 length equals 16 residues. Trimming took 0 bases from V and 1 from J, leaving 12 bases between them. For the CDR3, the DNA is TGCGCCAGCAGTCAATCCTTACACGGGGGGAACACTGAAGCTTTCTTT. This gives the protein CASSQSLHGGNTEAFF.

In this sample, this clone turned up a few times. The chain joins TRBV10-3 to TRBJ2-7; tentatively, D is TRBD2 (7 bases). With 2 bases removed from V and 2 bases from J, the gap between germline ends came to 19 bases. CDR1 ENHRY and CDR2 SYGVKD come from the germline V gene. This CDR3 comprises 17 residues. In DNA, the CDR3 is TGTGCCATCAGTGAGGAGGACGGGGGGACACTAACCTACGAGCAGTACTTC. This codes for CAISEEDGGTLTYEQYF.

This clone was picked up one time. This rearrangement joins TRBV7-9 to TRBJ1-1, with D maybe TRBD1 (6 bases). V lost 1 base to trimming and J lost 7 bases, with 10 bases between them. CDR1 and CDR2 from the germline V gene are SEHNR and FQNEAQ (reference sequence). This CDR3 region has 13 residues. The CDR3 spells CASSLEQGVEAFF. CDR3 sequence (DNA): TGTGCCAGCAGCTTAGAACAGGGTGTTGAAGCTTTCTTT.

The chain uses TRBV6-5 and TRBJ1-5; D not resolved. V lost 6 bases and J 0 bases, leaving 12 bases between the germline ends. Germline V gives CDR1 MNHEY, CDR2 SVGAGI. CDR3 size: 15 residues. The CDR3 is CASSLGGNSNQPQHF. The CDR3 DNA sequence: TGTGCCAGCAGCCTAGGCGGTAATAGCAATCAGCCCCAGCATTTT.

This chain joins TRBV5-4 and TRBJ2-7; D not resolved. The CDR3 has 16 residues. The V end was cut by 1 base, the J end by 4 bases, with 18 bases between. Germline loops: CDR1 SGHNT, CDR2 YYREEE (reference sequence). The CDR3 spells CASSLILQRRSYEQYF. The CDR3 bases are TGTGCCAGCAGCTTGATACTCCAGAGGAGATCTTACGAGCAGTACTTC. The variable domain in full, completed from reference TRBV5-4 and TRBJ2-7, reads ETGVTQSPTHLIKTRGQQVTLRCSSQSGHNTVSWYQQALGQGPQFIFQYYREEENGRGNFPPRFSGLQFPNYSSELNVNALELDDSALYLCASSLILQRRSYEQYFGPGTRLTVT.

The gene calls are TRBV7-9 and TRBJ2-5; D unclear. Trimming took 2 bases from V and 5 from J, leaving 9 bases between them. This CDR3 has 13 amino acids. CDR1 is SEHNR, CDR2 FQNEAQ, per germline (reference sequence). The CDR3 region has the DNA TGTGCCAGCAGCTTAATGTATCGGGAGACCCAGTACTTC. This sequence encodes CASSLMYRETQYF.

The chain employs TRBV19 and TRBJ1-6; D not certain. CDR1 and CDR2 from the germline V gene are LNHDA and SQIVND (reference sequence). V gave up 5 bases and J gave up 6 bases, with 14 bases separating them. CDR3 length: 15 amino acids. The chain's CDR3 is CASSATRSRNSPLHF. Here the CDR3 DNA reads TGTGCCAGTAGTGCGACCAGGTCGCGTAATTCACCCCTCCACTTT.

The chain combines TRBV28 with TRBJ2-7; 7 nucleotides line up with TRBD1. The trim removed 6 bases at V and 3 bases at J, leaving 8 bases unmatched. The CDR3 is made up of 14 amino acids. Germline CDR1 is MDHEN and CDR2 is SYDVKM. CDR3 amino acids: CASRPRGRVYEQYF. The CDR3 nucleotides are TGTGCCAGCAGACCAAGGGGGCGCGTCTACGAGCAGTACTTC.

The genes are TRBV7-2 and TRBJ2-3, with TRBD1 matching 9 bases. CDR3 size: 14 residues. J lost 4 bases, V lost 5 bases, and 4 bases had no gene match. Germline CDR1 SGHTA, CDR2 FQGNSA. The CDR3 nucleotides are TGTGCCAGCAGCCCAAGGACAGGGGCAGATACGCAGTATTTT. Amino acid sequence: CASSPRTGADTQYF.

The chain couples TRBV28 to TRBJ2-1; 9 bases align to TRBD1. The CDR3 is 12 amino acids. CDR1 and CDR2 from the germline V gene are MDHEN and SYDVKM. V shed 6 bases, J shed 6 bases, and the junction held 0 bases outside the gene matches. This CDR3 is CASRTGGNEQFF. In DNA, the CDR3 is TGTGCCAGCAGGACAGGGGGCAATGAGCAGTTCTTC.

The gene calls are TRBV7-6 and TRBJ2-7, with TRBD1 matching 7 bases. CDR3 length: 15 amino acids. The germline V gene has CDR1 SGHVS and CDR2 FNYEAQ. V lost 6 bases and J lost 2; bases outside the gene matches: 10. The CDR3 is CASSSRQGRAYEQYF. CDR3 nucleotide sequence: TGTGCCAGCAGTTCCCGACAGGGTAGGGCCTACGAGCAGTACTTC.